In this sample, the clone carrying this TCR beta chain turned up a few times. The antigen is unknown. This specimen belongs to a study of cytomegalovirus exposure and HLA in healthy donors. Across the study: A prior analysis found about 120 million unique TCR beta sequences from 150 million to 200 million T cells.

This CDR3 has 14 residues. The V gene's germline CDR1 is SGHRS and CDR2 YFSETQ. Trimming shortened V by 2 bases and J by 1 base, and 9 bases separated the two germline ends. Broader study findings: Researchers reported from a later analysis that most CMV-associated TCR beta chains appeared HLA-restricted.

The PCR made use of 60 Vbeta and 13 Jbeta primers. Authors' data handling: About 10 million of about 80 million unique TCR beta chains were shared, per a later count. Assay: immunoSEQ multiplex PCR; the TCRdb copy retains only in-frame clones and omits some. That table furnishes V, J and clone size, whereas the DNA furnished D and trimming. This table has 100,000 to 150,000 clones, roughly 71% appearing once. This clonotype was obtained from a woman aged 45-65 years in good health and CMV-seropositive. Material for sequencing was PBMCs. This chain links TRBV5-1 with TRBJ1-1; D possibly corresponds to TRBD1 (5 bases). CDR3 protein: CASSFTDTNTEAFF. Written as DNA, the CDR3 is TGCGCCAGCAGCTTCACGGACACGAACACTGAAGCTTTCTTT.